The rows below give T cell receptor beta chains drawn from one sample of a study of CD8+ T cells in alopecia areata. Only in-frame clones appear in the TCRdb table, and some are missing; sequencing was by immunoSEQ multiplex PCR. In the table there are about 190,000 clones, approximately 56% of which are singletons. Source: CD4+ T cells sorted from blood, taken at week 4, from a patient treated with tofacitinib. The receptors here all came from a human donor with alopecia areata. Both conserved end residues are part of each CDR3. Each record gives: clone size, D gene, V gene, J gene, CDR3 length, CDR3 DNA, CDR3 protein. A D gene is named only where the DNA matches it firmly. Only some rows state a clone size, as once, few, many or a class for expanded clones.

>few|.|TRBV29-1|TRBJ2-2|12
TGCAGCGGTAAAGACGGGACCGGGGAGCTGTTTTTT
CSGKDGTGELFF
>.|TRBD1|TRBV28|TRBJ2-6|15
TGTGCCAGCAGGGACAGGGGGCTCGGGGCCAACGTCCTGACTTTC
CASRDRGLGANVLTF
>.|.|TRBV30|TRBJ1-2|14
TGTGCCTGGACCACCCGGGGGGTAGGGTATGGCTACACCTTC
CAWTTRGVGYGYTF
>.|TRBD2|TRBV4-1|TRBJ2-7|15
TGCGCCAGCAGCCAGGGACTAGCGGGAGTACCGAAGCAGTACTTC
CASSQGLAGVPKQYF
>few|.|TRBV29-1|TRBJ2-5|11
TGCAGCGTGGCCAGGGAAGAGACCCAGTACTTC
CSVAREETQYF
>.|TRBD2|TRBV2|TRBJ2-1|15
TGTGCCACCAAATGGCGGGAGGGCCTGGTTAGTGAGCAGTTCTTC
CATKWREGLVSEQFF
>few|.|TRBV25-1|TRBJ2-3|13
TGTGCCAGCAGTGTTGTGGATACCACGGGGCAGTATTTT
CASSVVDTTGQYF
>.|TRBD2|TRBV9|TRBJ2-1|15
TGTGCCAGCAGCGTAACTAGCGGGAGTTACAATGAGCAGTTCTTC
CASSVTSGSYNEQFF
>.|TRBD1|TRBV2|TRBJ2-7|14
TGTGCCAGCAAGAGGCAGGGGGAATCCTACGAGCAGTACTTC
CASKRQGESYEQYF
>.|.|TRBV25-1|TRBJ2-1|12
TGTGCCAGCAGTGGCTACCACAATGAGCAGTTCTTC
CASSGYHNEQFF
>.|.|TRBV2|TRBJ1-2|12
TGTGCCAGCAGGTTCAATCACTATGGCTACACCTTC
CASRFNHYGYTF
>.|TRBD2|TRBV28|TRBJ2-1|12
TGTGCCAGCAGTTTGCGGGAGGGCCGGACGTTCTTC
CASSLREGRTFF
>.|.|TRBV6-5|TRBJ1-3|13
TGTGCCAGCAGGAGAGAAACTGGAAACACCATATATTTT
CASRRETGNTIYF
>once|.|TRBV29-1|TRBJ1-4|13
TGCAGCGTTGGTCCGGGATATCAGGAAAAACTGTTTTTT
CSVGPGYQEKLFF
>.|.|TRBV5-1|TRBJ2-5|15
TGCGCCAGCAGCTTGGTTGCCGACGGGTCGGAGACCCAGTACTTC
CASSLVADGSETQYF
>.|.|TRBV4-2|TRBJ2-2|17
TGTGCCAGCAGCCTCCTTTCCCCAGGGCTCGAACCCGGGGAGCTGTTTTTT
CASSLLSPGLEPGELFF
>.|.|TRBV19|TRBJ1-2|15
TGTGCCAGTAGTACTTCTCCGGGACAAAGGGGTGGCTACACCTTC
CASSTSPGQRGGYTF
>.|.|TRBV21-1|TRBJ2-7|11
TGTGCCAGCAGCACTACTAGCGCGAGTTCCTTC
CASSTTSASSF
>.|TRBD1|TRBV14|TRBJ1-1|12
TGTGCCAGCAGCCAGGAAGACAGGGCAGCTTTCTTT
CASSQEDRAAFF
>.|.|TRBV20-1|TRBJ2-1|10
TGCAGTGTTAAGGATGCGGAACAGTTCTTC
CSVKDAEQFF